These 15 T cell receptor beta chains were all obtained from the same sample, sequenced in a study of brain T cells in children with intractable seizures. Using immunoSEQ multiplex PCR, the repertoire was profiled, and TCRdb retains in-frame clones only, with some absent. In the table there are 95,000 to 120,000 clones, around 94% of which are singletons. Sample: peripheral blood, taken at surgery. The source of these receptors is a boy under three years old with hemimegalencephaly and intractable seizures.

This chain connects TRBV5-1 to TRBJ2-1, with 12 bases aligning to TRBD2. The germline V gene has CDR1 SGHRS and CDR2 YFSETQ. CDR3 length: 17 amino acids. V dropped 4 bases and J dropped 0; count of bases not matched to a gene: 5. CDR3 sequence (DNA): TGCGCCAGCAGCAGGACTAGCGGGACCAGCTCCTACAATGAGCAGTTCTTC. Translated: CASSRTSGTSSYNEQFF.

The genes are TRBV10-3 and TRBJ2-7, with D hard to call. This CDR3 contains 11 residues. The germline gives CDR1 ENHRY, CDR2 SYGVKD. V gave up 3 bases and J gave up 3 bases, with 3 bases separating them. The CDR3 bases are TGTGCCATCAGTGACAACTACGAGCAGTACTTC. Amino acids: CAISDNYEQYF.

This rearrangement joins TRBV6-6 to TRBJ2-7; 13 bases match TRBD2. The CDR3 is 14 residues long. Germline V CDR1 and CDR2: MNHNY, SVGAGI (reference sequence). V trimming: 6 bases; J trimming: 3 bases; junction bases outside the gene matches: 2. The CDR3 nucleotides are TGTGCCAGCAGCCGACTAGCGGGAGGCTACGAGCAGTACTTC. It yields the protein CASSRLAGGYEQYF.

The rearrangement links TRBV2 to TRBJ1-5, with 9 bases fitting TRBD1. The V and J ends lost 6 bases and 0 bases, in that order; junction bases with no gene match: 6. Looked up from germline, CDR1 is SNHLY and CDR2 is FYNNEI. This CDR3 has 16 amino acids. The CDR3 bases are TGTGCCAGCAGACACGGACAGGGGAATAGCAATCAGCCCCAGCATTTT. It translates to CASRHGQGNSNQPQHF.

This clone occurred once. The chain combines TRBV5-4 with TRBJ2-7, with D maybe TRBD1 (5 bases). V was pared by 0 bases and J by 5 bases, with 6 bases between. Germline CDR1 SGHNT, CDR2 YYREEE (reference sequence). The CDR3 has 12 residues. In DNA, the CDR3 is TGTGCCAGCAGCTTGGCAGGGAACGAGCAGTACTTC. Translated: CASSLAGNEQYF.

The chain employs TRBV7-2 and TRBJ2-1; D perhaps matches TRBD2 (6 bases). V lost 1 base, J lost 3 bases, and 10 bases lay in between. The CDR3 totals 15 residues. Germline values: CDR1 SGHTA, CDR2 FQGNSA. CDR3: CASSLGGAVYNEQFF. In DNA, the CDR3 is TGTGCCAGCAGCTTAGGCGGGGCCGTCTACAATGAGCAGTTCTTC.

The J gene is TRBJ1-2, the V gene TRBV6-5, with TRBD1 matching 8 bases. The CDR3 length is 13 residues. With V trimmed by 6 bases and J by 2 bases, 2 bases remained unmatched. CDR1 and CDR2 from the germline V gene are MNHEY and SVGAGI. CDR3 amino acids: CASRRTGNYGYTF. The CDR3 DNA sequence: TGTGCCAGCAGAAGGACAGGGAACTATGGCTACACCTTC.

This chain connects TRBV9 to TRBJ2-3; tentatively, D is TRBD1 (7 bases). Germline-derived CDR1 and CDR2 are SGDLS and YYNGEE. The CDR3 covers 18 residues. V gave up 3 bases and J gave up 2 bases, with 22 bases separating them. For the CDR3, the DNA is TGTGCCAGCAGCGCCCGGGTGTCGCGGGACAGCATCACAGATACGCAGTATTTT. This translates into CASSARVSRDSITDTQYF.

This rearrangement joins TRBV6-2 or TRBV6-3 to TRBJ2-3, with a weak D call TRBD2 (5 bases). The CDR3 consists of 16 residues. Germline lookup yields CDR1 MNHEY and CDR2 SVGEGT. Trimming stripped 4 bases from V and 3 bases from J, with 17 bases between. The CDR3 DNA follows: TGTGCCAGCAGTTCCCCGAGGCTAGCTCCGACAGATACGCAGTATTTT. It translates to CASSSPRLAPTDTQYF.

The rearrangement joins TRBV11-2 to TRBJ1-4, with D uncertain. Germline loops: CDR1 SGHAT, CDR2 FQNNGV. The CDR3 contains 16 residues. V gave up 1 base and J gave up 8 bases, with 17 bases separating them. For the CDR3, the DNA is TGTGCCAGCAGCTTAGTTAATGGTGTCCAGGCGGAAAAACTGTTTTTT. Translated, it gives CASSLVNGVQAEKLFF.

V gene TRBV7-9 combines with J gene TRBJ2-7; no firm D call. Trimming left V 3 bases short and J 5 bases short, with 14 bases between. The CDR3 is made up of 14 amino acids. CDR1 and CDR2 from the germline V gene are SEHNR and FQNEAQ (reference sequence). The CDR3 bases are TGTGCCAGCAGCTTCCTTGGGATCGGCAACGAGCAGTACTTC. Its translation is CASSFLGIGNEQYF.

The chain has TRBV5-1 and TRBJ2-7; D unclear. Trimming took off 0 bases at V and 2 bases at J, with 12 bases between the two ends. This CDR3 is 15 amino acids long. Per germline, CDR1 SGHRS and CDR2 YFSETQ. The CDR3, as DNA: TGCGCCAGCAGCTTGGCTGGACGGCACACCTACGAGCAGTACTTC. Translation gives CASSLAGRHTYEQYF.

This clone appeared once. The chain combines TRBV3-1 (or the pseudogene TRBV3-2) with TRBJ2-3; D might be TRBD2 (6 bases). This CDR3 is built from 20 residues. Trimming removed 7 bases from V and 4 bases from J, with 33 bases in between. The germline gives CDR1 LGHDT, CDR2 YNNKEL (reference sequence). CDR3 sequence: CASTPPPGGKKGMRPDTQYF. CDR3 coding DNA: TGTGCCAGCACTCCCCCCCCGGGCGGGAAAAAGGGGATGAGGCCAGATACGCAGTATTTT.

This clone was counted once. This sequence joins TRBV7-9 and TRBJ1-2; D remains ambiguous. The CDR3 length is 12 residues. V lost 5 bases and J 7 bases, leaving 11 bases between the germline ends. Germline-derived CDR1 and CDR2 are SEHNR and FQNEAQ (reference sequence). CDR3 region: CASSPREAGYTF. The DNA of the CDR3 is TGTGCCAGCAGCCCTAGGGAAGCTGGCTACACCTTC.

The V gene is TRBV19, the J gene TRBJ1-1; a possible D gene is TRBD1 (5 bases). The V and J ends lost 7 bases and 3 bases respectively, with 15 bases between them. This CDR3 region has 14 residues. Germline V gives CDR1 LNHDA, CDR2 SQIVND (reference sequence). The CDR3 nucleotides read TGTGCCAGTACCATGGGGGTAGTAGACACTGAAGCTTTCTTT. Protein: CASTMGVVDTEAFF.